One TCR beta chain is described in this entry. The target antigen is unknown. Libraries were prepared by immunoSEQ multiplex PCR; TCRdb keeps only in-frame clonotypes and omits some of them. The data hold about 2,300 clones, with 20% observed a single time. This sample is drawn from a study of T cells in localized non-small cell lung cancer. Study observations and caveats: Turning up in adjacent lung were a median around 60 of the top 100 tumor clones. Uninvolved adjacent lung showed higher T cell clonality than tumor. Longer overall survival was associated with a higher density of T cells in the blood. Only one tumor region went through sequencing, so heterogeneity may still be there.

The specimen was lung tumor tissue, collected before any cancer treatment. The clonotype originates from a male donor aged 60 or older with stage II lung adenocarcinoma.

CDR3 residues: CASSRNGQSPGEQYF. The CDR3 nucleotides read TGCGCCAGCAGCCGAAATGGACAGTCTCCAGGGGAGCAGTACTTC. This chain connects TRBV5-1 to TRBJ2-7, with D possibly TRBD1 on 6 matching bases. The CDR3 has 15 amino acids. V was clipped by 4 bases and J by 7 bases, with 21 bases between them. Germline CDR1 is SGHRS and CDR2 is YFSETQ.